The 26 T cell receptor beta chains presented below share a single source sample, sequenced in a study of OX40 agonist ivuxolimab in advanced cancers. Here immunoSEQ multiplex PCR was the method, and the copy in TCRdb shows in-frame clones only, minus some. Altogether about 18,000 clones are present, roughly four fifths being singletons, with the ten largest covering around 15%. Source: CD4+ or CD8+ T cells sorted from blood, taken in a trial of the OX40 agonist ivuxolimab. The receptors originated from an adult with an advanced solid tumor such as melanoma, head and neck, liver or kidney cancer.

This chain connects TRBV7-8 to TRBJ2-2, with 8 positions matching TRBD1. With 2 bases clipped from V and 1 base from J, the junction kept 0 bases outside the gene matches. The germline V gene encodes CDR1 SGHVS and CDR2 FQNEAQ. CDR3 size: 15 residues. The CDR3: CASSLTGGNTGELFF. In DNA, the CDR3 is TGTGCCAGCAGCTTAACAGGGGGGAACACCGGGGAGCTGTTTTTT.

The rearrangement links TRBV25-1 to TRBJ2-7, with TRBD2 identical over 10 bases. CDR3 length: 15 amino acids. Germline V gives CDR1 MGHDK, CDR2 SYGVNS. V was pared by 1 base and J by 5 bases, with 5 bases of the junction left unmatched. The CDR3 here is CASSEWASGRDEQYF. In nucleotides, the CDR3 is TGTGCCAGCAGTGAATGGGCTAGCGGGAGAGACGAGCAGTACTTC.

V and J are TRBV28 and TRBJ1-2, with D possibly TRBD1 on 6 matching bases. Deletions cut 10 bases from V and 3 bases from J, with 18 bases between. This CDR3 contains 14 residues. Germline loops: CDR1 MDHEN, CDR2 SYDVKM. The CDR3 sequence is CATTGGGGDYGYTF. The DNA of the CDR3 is TGTGCCACCACCGGAGGTGGGGGCGACTATGGCTACACCTTC.

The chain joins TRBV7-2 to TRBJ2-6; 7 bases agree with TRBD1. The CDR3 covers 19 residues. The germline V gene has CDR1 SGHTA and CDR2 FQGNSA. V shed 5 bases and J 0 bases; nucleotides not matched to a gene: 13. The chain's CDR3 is CASSPDREGPLSGANVLTF. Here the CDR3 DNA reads TGTGCCAGCAGCCCCGACAGGGAAGGACCCCTCTCTGGGGCCAACGTCCTGACTTTC.

The CDR3 DNA follows: TGTGCCAGCACCTGGACAGGGGGAATCAACGAGCAGTACTTC. Translated: CASTWTGGINEQYF. The chain recombines TRBV6-1 with TRBJ2-7, with 10 bases identical to TRBD1. The CDR3 consists of 14 residues. The trim removed 7 bases at V and 5 bases at J, leaving 8 bases unmatched. Germline values: CDR1 MNHNS, CDR2 SASEGT.

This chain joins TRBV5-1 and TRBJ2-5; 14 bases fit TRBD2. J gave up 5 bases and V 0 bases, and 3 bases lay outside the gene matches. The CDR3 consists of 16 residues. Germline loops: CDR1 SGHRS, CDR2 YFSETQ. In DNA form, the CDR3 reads TGCGCCAGCAGCTTGGAGACTAGCGGGGGGGTGGAGACCCAGTACTTC. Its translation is CASSLETSGGVETQYF.

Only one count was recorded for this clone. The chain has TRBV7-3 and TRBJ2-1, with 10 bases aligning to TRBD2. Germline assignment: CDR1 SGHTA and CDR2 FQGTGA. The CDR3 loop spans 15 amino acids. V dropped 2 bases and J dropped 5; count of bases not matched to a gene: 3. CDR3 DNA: TGTGCCAGCAGCTTAGCTAGCGGGGGCCACAATGAGCAGTTCTTC. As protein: CASSLASGGHNEQFF.

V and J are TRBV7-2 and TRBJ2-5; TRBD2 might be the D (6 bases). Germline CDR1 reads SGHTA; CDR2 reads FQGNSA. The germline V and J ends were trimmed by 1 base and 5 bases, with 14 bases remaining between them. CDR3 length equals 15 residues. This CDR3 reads CASSLGPAEGETQYF. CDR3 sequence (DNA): TGTGCCAGCAGCTTAGGCCCCGCGGAGGGGGAGACCCAGTACTTC. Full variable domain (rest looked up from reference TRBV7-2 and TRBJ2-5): GAGVSQSPSNKVTEKGKDVELRCDPISGHTALYWYRQSLGQGLEFLIYFQGNSAPDKSGLPSDRFSAERTGGSVSTLTIQRTQQEDSAVYLCASSLGPAEGETQYFGPGTRLLVL.

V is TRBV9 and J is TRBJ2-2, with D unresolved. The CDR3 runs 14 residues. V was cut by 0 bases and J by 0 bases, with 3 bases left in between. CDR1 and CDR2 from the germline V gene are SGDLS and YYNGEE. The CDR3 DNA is TGTGCCAGCAGCGTAGCTCCGAACACCGGGGAGCTGTTTTTT. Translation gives CASSVAPNTGELFF.

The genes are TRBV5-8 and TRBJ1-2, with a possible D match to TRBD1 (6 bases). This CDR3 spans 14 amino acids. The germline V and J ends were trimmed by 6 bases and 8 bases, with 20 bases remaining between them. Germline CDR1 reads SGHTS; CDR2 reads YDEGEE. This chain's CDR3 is CASIWRLQGKGYTF. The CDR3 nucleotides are TGTGCCAGCATCTGGCGGTTACAGGGAAAGGGCTACACCTTC. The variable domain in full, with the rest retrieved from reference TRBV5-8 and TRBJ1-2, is EAGVTQSPTHLIKTRGQQATLRCSPISGHTSVYWYQQALGLGLQFLLWYDEGEERNRGNFPPRFSGRQFPNYSSELNVNALELEDSALYLCASIWRLQGKGYTFGSGTRLTVV.

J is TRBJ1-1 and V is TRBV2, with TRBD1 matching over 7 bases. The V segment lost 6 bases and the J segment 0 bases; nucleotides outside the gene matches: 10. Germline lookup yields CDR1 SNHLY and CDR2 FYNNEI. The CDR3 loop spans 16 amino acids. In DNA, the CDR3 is TGTGCCAGCAGACCCGACAGGGCCCGTATGAACACTGAAGCTTTCTTT. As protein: CASRPDRARMNTEAFF. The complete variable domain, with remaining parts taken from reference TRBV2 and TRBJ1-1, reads EPEVTQTPSHQVTQMGQEVILRCVPISNHLYFYWYRQILGQKVEFLVSFYNNEISEKSEIFDDQFSVERPDGSNFTLKIRSTKLEDSAMYFCASRPDRARMNTEAFFGQGTRLTVV.

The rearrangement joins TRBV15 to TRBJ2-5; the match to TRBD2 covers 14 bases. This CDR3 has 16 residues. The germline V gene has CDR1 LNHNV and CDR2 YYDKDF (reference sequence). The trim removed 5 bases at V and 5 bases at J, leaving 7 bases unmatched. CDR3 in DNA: TGTGCCACCAGCGTCAGACTAGCGGGGGGGAGGGAGACCCAGTACTTC. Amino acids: CATSVRLAGGRETQYF.

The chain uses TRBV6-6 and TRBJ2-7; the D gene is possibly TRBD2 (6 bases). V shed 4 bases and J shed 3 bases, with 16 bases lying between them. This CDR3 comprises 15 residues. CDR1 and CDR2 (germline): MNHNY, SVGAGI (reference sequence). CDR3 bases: TGTGCCAGCAGTTCTCCTGGGACGGACTACTACGAGCAGTACTTC. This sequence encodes CASSSPGTDYYEQYF.

Here the CDR3 reads CASSYSGTFNNEQFF. CDR3 nucleotides: TGTGCCAGCAGTTACTCAGGGACATTCAACAATGAGCAGTTCTTC. V and J are TRBV6-5 and TRBJ2-1; D is possibly TRBD1 (6 bases). The CDR3 is 15 amino acids. From germline, CDR1 is MNHEY and CDR2 SVGAGI. Trimming stripped 0 bases from V and 5 bases from J, with 11 bases between.

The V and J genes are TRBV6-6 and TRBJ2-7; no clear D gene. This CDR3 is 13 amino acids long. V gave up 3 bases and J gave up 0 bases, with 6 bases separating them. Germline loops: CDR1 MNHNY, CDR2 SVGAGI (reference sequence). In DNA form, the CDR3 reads TGTGCCAGCAGTTATGGGGTCTCCTACGAGCAGTACTTC. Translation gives CASSYGVSYEQYF.

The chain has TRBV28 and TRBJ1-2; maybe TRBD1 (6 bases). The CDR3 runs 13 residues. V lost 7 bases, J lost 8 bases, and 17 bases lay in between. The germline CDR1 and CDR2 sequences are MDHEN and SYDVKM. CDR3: CASTPQGRRGYTF. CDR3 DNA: TGTGCCAGCACCCCCCAGGGGAGAAGGGGCTACACCTTC.

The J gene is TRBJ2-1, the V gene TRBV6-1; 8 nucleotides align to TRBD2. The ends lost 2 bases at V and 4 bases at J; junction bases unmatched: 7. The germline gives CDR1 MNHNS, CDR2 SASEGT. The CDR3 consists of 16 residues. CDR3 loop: CASSELWTSSYNEQFF. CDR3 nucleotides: TGTGCCAGCAGTGAACTATGGACTAGCTCTTACAATGAGCAGTTCTTC.

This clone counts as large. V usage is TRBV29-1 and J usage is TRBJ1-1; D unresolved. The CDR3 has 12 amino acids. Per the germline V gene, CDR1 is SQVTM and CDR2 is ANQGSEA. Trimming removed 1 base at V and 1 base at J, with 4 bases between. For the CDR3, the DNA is TGCAGCGTTGAAGGCCAGAACACTGAAGCTTTCTTT. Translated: CSVEGQNTEAFF.

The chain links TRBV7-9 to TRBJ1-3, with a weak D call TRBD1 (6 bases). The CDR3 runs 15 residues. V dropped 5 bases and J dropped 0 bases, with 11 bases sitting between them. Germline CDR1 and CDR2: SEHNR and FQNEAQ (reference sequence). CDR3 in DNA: TGTGCCAGCAGCCACCACAGGGCCTCTGGAAACACCATATATTTT. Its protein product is CASSHHRASGNTIYF.

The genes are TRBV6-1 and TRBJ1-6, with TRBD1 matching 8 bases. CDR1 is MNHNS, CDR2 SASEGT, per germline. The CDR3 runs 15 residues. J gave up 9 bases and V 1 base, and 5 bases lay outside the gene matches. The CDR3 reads CASSEGNRGISPLHF. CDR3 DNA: TGTGCCAGCAGTGAAGGTAACAGGGGGATTTCACCCCTCCACTTT.

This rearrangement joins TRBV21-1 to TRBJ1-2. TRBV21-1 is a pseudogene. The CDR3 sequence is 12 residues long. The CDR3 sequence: CASLGRGCGYTF. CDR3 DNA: TGTGCCTCCTTAGGACGGGGATGTGGCTACACCTTC.

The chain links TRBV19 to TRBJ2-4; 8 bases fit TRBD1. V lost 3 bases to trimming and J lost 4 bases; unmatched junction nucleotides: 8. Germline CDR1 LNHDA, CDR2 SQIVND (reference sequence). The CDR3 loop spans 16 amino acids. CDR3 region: CASSISGQGGKNIQYF. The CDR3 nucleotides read TGTGCCAGTAGTATCTCCGGACAGGGCGGAAAAAACATTCAGTACTTC.

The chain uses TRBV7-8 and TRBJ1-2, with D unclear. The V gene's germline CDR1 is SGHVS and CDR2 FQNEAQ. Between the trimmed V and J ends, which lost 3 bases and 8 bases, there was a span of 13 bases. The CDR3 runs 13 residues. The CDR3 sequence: CASSFTLVEGYTF. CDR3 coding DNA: TGTGCCAGCAGCTTTACTCTTGTGGAAGGCTACACCTTC. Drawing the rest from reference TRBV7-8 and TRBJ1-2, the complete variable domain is GAGVSQSPRYKVAKRGQDVALRCDPISGHVSLFWYQQALGQGPEFLTYFQNEAQLDKSGLPSDRFFAERPEGSVSTLKIQRTQQEDSAVYLCASSFTLVEGYTFGSGTRLTVV.

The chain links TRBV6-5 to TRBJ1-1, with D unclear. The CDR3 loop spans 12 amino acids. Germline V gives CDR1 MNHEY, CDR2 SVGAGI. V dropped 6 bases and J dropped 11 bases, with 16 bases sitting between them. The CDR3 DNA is TGTGCCAGCAGGGGATGGGGAACGCATGCTTTCTTT. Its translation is CASRGWGTHAFF.

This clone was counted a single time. The CDR3 protein is CASSLTPPGGFTDTQYF. The CDR3 DNA reads as TGTGCCAGCAGCTTAACCCCCCCGGGAGGGTTCACAGATACGCAGTATTTT. The J gene is TRBJ2-3, the V gene TRBV13, with TRBD2 identical over 8 bases. This CDR3 is 17 amino acids long. Germline V gene data show CDR1 as PRHDT and CDR2 as FYEKMQ (reference sequence). V lost 2 bases, J lost 2 bases, and 9 bases stayed unmatched.

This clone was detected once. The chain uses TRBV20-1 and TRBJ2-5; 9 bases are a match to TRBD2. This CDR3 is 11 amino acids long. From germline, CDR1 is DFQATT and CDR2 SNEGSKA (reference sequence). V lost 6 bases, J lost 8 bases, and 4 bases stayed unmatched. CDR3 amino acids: CSAARGGTQYF. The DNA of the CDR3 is TGCAGTGCGGCGCGGGGGGGAACCCAGTACTTC.